The present T cell receptor beta chain was sequenced within a study of blood T cell repertoires in COVID-19. At the level of the study: PBMCs, B-cell-depleted T cells, or T cells were the source of the cDNA or gDNA that made up the material.

Data came from immunoSEQ multiplex PCR; TCRdb stores just in-frame clones and leaves some out. The sample yields 200,000 to 250,000 clones, nearly 90% seen once. CDR3 size: 13 residues. Germline V gives CDR1 LNHDA, CDR2 SQIVND (reference sequence). Trimming stripped 6 bases from V and 2 bases from J, with 10 bases between. The genes are TRBV19 and TRBJ1-2; D may be TRBD1 (6 bases). The receptor comes from a man aged 25-45 years who had recovered from COVID-19. The sequenced sample was PBMCs or T cells enriched from blood (not recorded which). The DNA for the CDR3 is TGTGCCAGTAGACTCGGGACAAACTATGGCTACACCTTC. This codes for CASRLGTNYGYTF.